A selection of T cell receptor beta chains follows, all from one sample in a study of post-analysis software for immune sequencing data. TCRdb fed the PCR reads into MiXCR, producing one record per CDR3 protein. The data show around 700,000 distinct CDR3 sequences, with roughly three fifths seen just once and about 11% held by the top ten. The material sequenced was blood. The receptors shown here come from a girl aged 2-15 years with multiple sclerosis. CDR3s include the opening cysteine and the closing phenylalanine or tryptophan. The D gene is left open where the match is weak. Some rows mark clone size as missing; the rest say once, few, many or name a class of expanded clone.

d_call: .
v_call: TRBV4-3
clone_size: .
j_call: TRBJ2-3
cdr3_nt: TGCGCCAGCAGCCAATTTAGCGTGGGTGGGAGCACAGATACGCAGTATTTT
cdr3_aa: CASSQFSVGGSTDTQYF

d_call: TRBD2
v_call: TRBV6-1
clone_size: .
j_call: TRBJ2-5
cdr3_nt: TGTGCCAGCAAGCTCGATTTAGCGGGGGGAGTCGAGACCCAGTACTTC
cdr3_aa: CASKLDLAGGVETQYF

d_call: .
v_call: TRBV19
clone_size: .
j_call: TRBJ2-1
cdr3_nt: TGTGCCAGTAGTATGTTGAAAAATGAGCAGTTCTTC
cdr3_aa: CASSMLKNEQFF

d_call: TRBD1
v_call: TRBV20-1
clone_size: .
j_call: TRBJ2-1
cdr3_nt: TGCAGTGCTATCGGACAGGGGGCGCGATCTGAGCAGTTCTTC
cdr3_aa: CSAIGQGARSEQFF

d_call: .
v_call: TRBV20-1
clone_size: once
j_call: TRBJ2-7
cdr3_nt: TGCAGTGCTAGAGATTTGAGCGTTAGCTCCTACGAGCAGTACTTC
cdr3_aa: CSARDLSVSSYEQYF

d_call: TRBD1
v_call: TRBV12-3/TRBV12-4
clone_size: .
j_call: TRBJ1-2
cdr3_nt: TGTGCCAGCAGATCGACAGGGGGCGGCTTTGGCTACACCTTC
cdr3_aa: CASRSTGGGFGYTF

d_call: .
v_call: TRBV6-6
clone_size: .
j_call: TRBJ2-3
cdr3_nt: TGTACCAGCAGTTACAGAGATACGCAGTATTTT
cdr3_aa: CTSSYRDTQYF

d_call: .
v_call: TRBV2
clone_size: .
j_call: TRBJ1-2
cdr3_nt: TGTGCCAGCAGTGTACAGGGCCACGGCTATGGCTACACCTTC
cdr3_aa: CASSVQGHGYGYTF

d_call: .
v_call: TRBV19
clone_size: .
j_call: TRBJ2-1
cdr3_nt: TGTGCCAGTAGCTACTACCACAATGAGCAGTTCTTC
cdr3_aa: CASSYYHNEQFF

d_call: .
v_call: TRBV20-1
clone_size: .
j_call: TRBJ1-1
cdr3_nt: TGCAGTGCTAGAACCTTAGTCATGAACACTGAAGCTTTCTTT
cdr3_aa: CSARTLVMNTEAFF